In this sample, the clone carrying this T cell receptor beta chain turned up many times. What it binds is unknown. TCRdb independently ran MiXCR on the 5' RACE reads; one entry per CDR3 protein. The data contain 27,000 or so distinct CDR3 sequences, 15% of them singletons. These data belong to a study of neurological immune-mediated disorders. Study-wide points: Private repertoires in all groups were suggested, as expanded clones shared no CDR3 amino acid sequences across subjects. The greatest TCR clonal expansion occurred in HTLV-1-associated myelopathy and the least in multiple sclerosis, which fell below healthy controls.

This CDR3 has 15 amino acids. Germline values: CDR1 SGHNT, CDR2 YYREEE (reference sequence). The junction had 0 bases not matched to a gene; V was cut back by 2 bases and J by 1 base. V is TRBV5-4 and J is TRBJ2-2, with 9 bases that match TRBD2. This TCR derives from a man in his sixties or seventies in good health. Material for sequencing was PBMCs. Written as DNA, the CDR3 is TGTGCCAGCAGCTTTAGCGGGGGGAACACCGGGGAGCTGTTTTTT. It translates to CASSFSGGNTGELFF. The full variable domain, its missing parts supplied by reference TRBV5-4 and TRBJ2-2, is ETGVTQSPTHLIKTRGQQVTLRCSSQSGHNTVSWYQQALGQGPQFIFQYYREEENGRGNFPPRFSGLQFPNYSSELNVNALELDDSALYLCASSFSGGNTGELFFGEGSRLTVL.